This TCR beta chain is from a study of CD8+CD57+ T cells in acquired aplastic anemia. Study-level findings and limits: Patients shared under 30 CD8+ CDR3 sequences with controls.

With regard to this clonotype: Its antigen remains unknown.

Genomic DNA, the template, was used for profiling of the TCR beta VDJ and CDR3. In TCRdb, the reads were re-called with MiXCR into one record per CDR3 protein. Among hundreds of thousands of distinct CDR3 sequences listed, 60% to 80% were seen once. The CDR3 spans 24 residues. Germline V gives CDR1 SGHRS, CDR2 YFSETQ. V was pared by 2 bases and J by 0 bases, with 29 bases of the junction left unmatched. The rearrangement links TRBV5-1 to TRBJ1-5; 7 bases align to TRBD1. The origin of this receptor is a human donor in good health, serving as a control. The material sequenced was sorted CD4+, CD8+, or CD8+CD57+ T cells (not recorded which) from PBMCs. CDR3 sequence reads: CASSFYIGNDRVGWTGDSNQPQHF. The CDR3 DNA follows: TGCGCCAGCAGCTTCTACATCGGCAATGATAGAGTGGGATGGACAGGCGATAGCAATCAGCCCCAGCATTTT. Drawing the rest from reference TRBV5-1 and TRBJ1-5, the complete variable domain is KAGVTQTPRYLIKTRGQQVTLSCSPISGHRSVSWYQQTPGQGLQFLFEYFSETQRNKGNFPGRFSGRQFSNSRSEMNVSTLELGDSALYLCASSFYIGNDRVGWTGDSNQPQHFGDGTRLSIL.